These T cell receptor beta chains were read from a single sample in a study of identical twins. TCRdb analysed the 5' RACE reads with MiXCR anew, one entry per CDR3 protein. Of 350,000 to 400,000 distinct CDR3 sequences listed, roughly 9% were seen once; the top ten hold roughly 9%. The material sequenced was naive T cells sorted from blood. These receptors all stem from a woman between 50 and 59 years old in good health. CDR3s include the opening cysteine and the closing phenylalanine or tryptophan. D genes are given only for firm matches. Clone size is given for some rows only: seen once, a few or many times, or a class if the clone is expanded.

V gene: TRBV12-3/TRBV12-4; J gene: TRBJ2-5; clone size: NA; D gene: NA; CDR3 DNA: TGTGCCAGCAGTTTCACAGGGACACTCACGGAGACCCAGTACTTC; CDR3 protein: CASSFTGTLTETQYF
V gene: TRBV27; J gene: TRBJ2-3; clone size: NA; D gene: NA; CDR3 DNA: TGTGCCAGCAGTTTCGGGACACCGTCCACAGATACGCAGTATTTT; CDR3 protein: CASSFGTPSTDTQYF
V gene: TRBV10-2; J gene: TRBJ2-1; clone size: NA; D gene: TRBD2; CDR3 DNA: TGCGCCAGCAGTGAGCGGACTAGCGGGCTATACAATGAGCAGTTCTTC; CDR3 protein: CASSERTSGLYNEQFF
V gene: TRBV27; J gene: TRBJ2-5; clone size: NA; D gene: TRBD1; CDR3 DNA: TGTGCCAGCAGCGACAGGGGAAAAGAGACCCAGTACTTC; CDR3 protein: CASSDRGKETQYF
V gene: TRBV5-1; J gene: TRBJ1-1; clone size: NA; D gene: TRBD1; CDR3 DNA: TGCGCCAGCAGCCCGAATGGACAGGGGATGGGCACTGAAGCTTTCTTT; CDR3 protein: CASSPNGQGMGTEAFF
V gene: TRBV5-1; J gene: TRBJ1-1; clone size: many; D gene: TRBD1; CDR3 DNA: TGCGCCAGCAGCCCCGAGGGACAGGGGGGGAACACTGAAGCTTTCTTT; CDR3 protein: CASSPEGQGGNTEAFF
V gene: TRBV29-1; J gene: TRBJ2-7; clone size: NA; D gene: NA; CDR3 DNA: TGCAGCGTTGTGCACTCGGGGGCCTACGAGCAGTACTTC; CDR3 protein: CSVVHSGAYEQYF
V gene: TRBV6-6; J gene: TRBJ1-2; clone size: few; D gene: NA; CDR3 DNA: TGTGCCAGCAGTTACCCCCTGGGGGTCATCTATGGCTACACCTTC; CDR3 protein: CASSYPLGVIYGYTF
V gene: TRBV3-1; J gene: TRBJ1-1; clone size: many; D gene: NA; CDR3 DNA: TGTGCCAGCAGCCAAGCTCCCTTTATGAACACTGAAGCTTTCTTT; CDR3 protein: CASSQAPFMNTEAFF
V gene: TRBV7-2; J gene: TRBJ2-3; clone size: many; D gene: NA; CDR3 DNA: TGTGCCAGCAGCTTAAACCCGTATACGCAGTATTTT; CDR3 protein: CASSLNPYTQYF
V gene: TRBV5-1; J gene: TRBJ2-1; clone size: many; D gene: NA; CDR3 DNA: TGCGCCAGCAGCGCAGGCCAATACAATGAGCAGTTCTTC; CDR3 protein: CASSAGQYNEQFF
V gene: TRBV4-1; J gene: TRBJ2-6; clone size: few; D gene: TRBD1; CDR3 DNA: TGCGCCAGCAGCCAAGAAGAGGGCAGGGGGCCCACTGGGGCCAACGTCCTGACTTTC; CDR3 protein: CASSQEEGRGPTGANVLTF
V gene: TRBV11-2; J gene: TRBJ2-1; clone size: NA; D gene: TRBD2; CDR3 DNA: TGTGCCAGCAGCTTAGGGACTAGCGGGGGGTTCTTC; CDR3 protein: CASSLGTSGGFF
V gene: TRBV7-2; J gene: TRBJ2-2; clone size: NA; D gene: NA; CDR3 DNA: TGTGCCAGCAGCTTACCCCGACAGGGAGGGGCCGGGGAGCTGTTTTTT; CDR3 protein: CASSLPRQGGAGELFF
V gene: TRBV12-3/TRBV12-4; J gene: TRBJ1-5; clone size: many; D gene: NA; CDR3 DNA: TGTGCCAGCAGTGATTTGGGGGCCAGACAGCCCCAGCATTTT; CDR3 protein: CASSDLGARQPQHF
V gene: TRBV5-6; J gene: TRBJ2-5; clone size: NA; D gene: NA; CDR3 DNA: TGTGCCAGCAGCTTCATGGCGGGACCCCAAGAGACCCAGTACTTC; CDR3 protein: CASSFMAGPQETQYF
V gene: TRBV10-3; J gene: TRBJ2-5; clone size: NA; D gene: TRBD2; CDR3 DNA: TGTGCCATCAGGAAGACACTAGCGGGATATCCTGAGACCCAGTACTTC; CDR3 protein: CAIRKTLAGYPETQYF
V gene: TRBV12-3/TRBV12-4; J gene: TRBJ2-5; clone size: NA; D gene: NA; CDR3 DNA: TGTGCCAGCAGTCCACTAGGTCAAGAGACCCAGTACTTC; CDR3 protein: CASSPLGQETQYF
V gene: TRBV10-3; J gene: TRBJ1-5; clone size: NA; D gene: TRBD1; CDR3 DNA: TGTGCCATCAGTGAGTCGACGGGGACAGGGAGGGATCAGCCCCAGCATTTT; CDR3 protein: CAISESTGTGRDQPQHF
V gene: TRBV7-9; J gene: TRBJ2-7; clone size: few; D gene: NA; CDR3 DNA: TGTGCCAGCAGCTCCACCGTGGAGTACGAGCAGTACTTC; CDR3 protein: CASSSTVEYEQYF
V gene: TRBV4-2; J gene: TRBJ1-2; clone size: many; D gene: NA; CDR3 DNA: TGTGCCAGCAGCCAAGAAACGGATGGGCGACGACGGGTGGAAGGCTACACCTTC; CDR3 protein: CASSQETDGRRRVEGYTF
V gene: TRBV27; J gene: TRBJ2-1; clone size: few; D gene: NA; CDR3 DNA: TGTGCCAGCAGTCTTGGAACTCCCTACAATGAGCAGTTCTTC; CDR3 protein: CASSLGTPYNEQFF
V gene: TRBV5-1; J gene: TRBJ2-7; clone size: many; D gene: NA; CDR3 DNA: TGCGCCAGCAGCGCGAGCAGGATTTGGACCTACGAGCAGTACTTC; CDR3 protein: CASSASRIWTYEQYF
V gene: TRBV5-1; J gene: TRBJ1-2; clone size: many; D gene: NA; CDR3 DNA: TGCGCCAGCAGCCTCCGGGACACACGAGGCTACACCTTC; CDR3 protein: CASSLRDTRGYTF
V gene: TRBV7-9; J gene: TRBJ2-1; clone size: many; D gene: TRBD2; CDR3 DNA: TGTGCCAGCAGCCCCAGACTAGCGTATGAGCAGTTCTTC; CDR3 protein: CASSPRLAYEQFF
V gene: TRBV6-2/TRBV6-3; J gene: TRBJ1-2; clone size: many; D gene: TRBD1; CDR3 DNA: TGTGCCAGCAGTCGGGACAGGGCTAACTATGGCTACACCTTC; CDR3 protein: CASSRDRANYGYTF
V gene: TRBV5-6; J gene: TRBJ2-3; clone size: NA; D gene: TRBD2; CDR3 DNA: TGTGCCAGCAGCCCCGGACTAGCGGGAAAGACAGATACGCAGTATTTT; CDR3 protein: CASSPGLAGKTDTQYF
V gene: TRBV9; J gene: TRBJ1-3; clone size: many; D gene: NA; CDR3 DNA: TGTGCCAGCAGCGTAGAGTCCGGGACAATATATTTT; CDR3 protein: CASSVESGTIYF
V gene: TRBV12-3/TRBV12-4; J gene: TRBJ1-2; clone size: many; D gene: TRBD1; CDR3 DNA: TGTGCCAGCAGGCTATCGGGACAGGGGGTCTATGGCTACACCTTC; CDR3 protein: CASRLSGQGVYGYTF
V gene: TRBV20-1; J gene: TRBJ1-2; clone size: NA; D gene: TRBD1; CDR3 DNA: TGCAGTGCTACCGGGACAGGGTTTGGCTACACCTTC; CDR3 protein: CSATGTGFGYTF
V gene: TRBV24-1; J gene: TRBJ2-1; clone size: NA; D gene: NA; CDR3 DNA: TGTGCCACCAGTGATTTAGGTCCCGCGGGGCAGTTCTTC; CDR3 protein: CATSDLGPAGQFF
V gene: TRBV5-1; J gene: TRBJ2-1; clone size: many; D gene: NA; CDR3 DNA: TGCGCCAGCAGCGACGGGAGAACGGAAAATGAGCAGTTCTTC; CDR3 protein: CASSDGRTENEQFF
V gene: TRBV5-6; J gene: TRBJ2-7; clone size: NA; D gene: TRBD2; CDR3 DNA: TGTGCCAGCAGCTTTTCGGTAGCGGGAGTCTGGTCGGGGGAGCAGTACTTC; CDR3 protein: CASSFSVAGVWSGEQYF
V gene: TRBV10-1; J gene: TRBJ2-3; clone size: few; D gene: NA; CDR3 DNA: TGCGCCAGCAGTGAGAGTGGTGGAGTTCCAGATACGCAGTATTTT; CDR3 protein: CASSESGGVPDTQYF
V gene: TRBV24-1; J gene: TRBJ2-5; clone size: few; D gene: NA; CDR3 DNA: TGTGCCACCAGTGCCCCAGATTGGTCCTTTCAAGAGACCCAGTACTTC; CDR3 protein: CATSAPDWSFQETQYF
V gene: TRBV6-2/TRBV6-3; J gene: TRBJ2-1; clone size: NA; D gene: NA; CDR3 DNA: TGTGCCAGCGGACTTAGCGGAAACCACAATGAGCAGTTCTTC; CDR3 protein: CASGLSGNHNEQFF
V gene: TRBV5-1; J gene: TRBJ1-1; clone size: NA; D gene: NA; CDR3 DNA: TGCGCCAGCAAAACCTCGGGACGTCGTCAACTAGGGGATACTGAAGCTTTCTTT; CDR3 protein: CASKTSGRRQLGDTEAFF
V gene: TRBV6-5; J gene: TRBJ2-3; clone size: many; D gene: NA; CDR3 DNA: TGTGCCAGCAGTTACTCGCCCGGGCCTGGGAGCACAGATACGCAGTATTTT; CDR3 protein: CASSYSPGPGSTDTQYF
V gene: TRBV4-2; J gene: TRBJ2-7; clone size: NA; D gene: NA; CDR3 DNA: TGTGCCAGCAGCCAAGATCTAAGGAGGCCCTACGAGCAGTACTTC; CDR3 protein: CASSQDLRRPYEQYF
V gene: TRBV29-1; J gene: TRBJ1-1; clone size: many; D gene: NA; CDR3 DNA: TGCAGCGTTGGTCGCACGAACACTGAAGCTTTCTTT; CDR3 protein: CSVGRTNTEAFF
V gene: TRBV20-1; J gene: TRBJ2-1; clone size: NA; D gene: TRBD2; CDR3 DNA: TGCAGTGCTAGAGAATTGTGGCGGGAGGCCTACAATGAGCAGTTCTTC; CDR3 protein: CSARELWREAYNEQFF
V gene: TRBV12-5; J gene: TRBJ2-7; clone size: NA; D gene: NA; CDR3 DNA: TGTGCTAGTGGGAGTGCCTCTTACGAGCAGTACTTC; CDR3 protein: CASGSASYEQYF
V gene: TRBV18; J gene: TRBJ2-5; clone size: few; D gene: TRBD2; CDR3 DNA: TGTGCCAGCTCACCGGGACTAGCGGAGTATAAAGAGACCCAGTACTTC; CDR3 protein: CASSPGLAEYKETQYF
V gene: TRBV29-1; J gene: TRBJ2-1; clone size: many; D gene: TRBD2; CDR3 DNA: TGCAGCGTTGCGGGAGGGCCCCATTTCTCCTACAATGAGCAGTTCTTC; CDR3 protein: CSVAGGPHFSYNEQFF
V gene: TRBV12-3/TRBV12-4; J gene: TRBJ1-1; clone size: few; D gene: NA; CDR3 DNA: TGTGCCAGCAGTACCAACCTGAACACTGAAGCTTTCTTT; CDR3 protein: CASSTNLNTEAFF
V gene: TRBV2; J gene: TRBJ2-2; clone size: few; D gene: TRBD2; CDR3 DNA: TGTGCCAGCACGGCCCGAGCGGGGGACACCGGGGAGCTGTTTTTT; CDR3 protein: CASTARAGDTGELFF
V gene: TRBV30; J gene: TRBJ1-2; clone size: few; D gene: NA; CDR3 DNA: TGTGCCTGGTCCACGGCGGTCCGGGGGGCAGGCTACACCTTC; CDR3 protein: CAWSTAVRGAGYTF
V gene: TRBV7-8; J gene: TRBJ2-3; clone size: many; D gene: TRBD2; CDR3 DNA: TGTGCCAGCAGACGTAGCGGGACTAGCACAGATACGCAGTATTTT; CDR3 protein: CASRRSGTSTDTQYF
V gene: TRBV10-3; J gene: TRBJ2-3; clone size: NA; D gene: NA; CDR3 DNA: TGTGCCATCAGTGAGTCAGTATCTACGCAGTATTTT; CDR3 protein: CAISESVSTQYF
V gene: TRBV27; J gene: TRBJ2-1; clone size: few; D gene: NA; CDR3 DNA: TGTGCCAGCCAGACGAGCTACAATGAGCAGTTCTTC; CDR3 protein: CASQTSYNEQFF
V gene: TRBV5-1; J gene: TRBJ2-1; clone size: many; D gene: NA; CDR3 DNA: TGCGCCAGCAGCTTCGGCCAGAGGCAGTTCTTC; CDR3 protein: CASSFGQRQFF
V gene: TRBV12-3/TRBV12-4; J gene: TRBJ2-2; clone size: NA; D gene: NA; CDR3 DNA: TGTGCCAGCAGTCAGACTGGGGAGGCCGGGGAGCTGTTTTTT; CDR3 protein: CASSQTGEAGELFF
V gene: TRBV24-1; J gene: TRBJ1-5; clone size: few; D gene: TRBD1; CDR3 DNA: TGTGCCCCCCACCTGGACAGGGACGTGGAGGGCAATCAGCCCCAGCATTTT; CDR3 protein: CAPHLDRDVEGNQPQHF
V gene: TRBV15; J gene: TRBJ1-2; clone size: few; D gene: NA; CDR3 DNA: TGTGCCACCAGCAGAGGTGACAGTCAAAGTGGCTACACCTTC; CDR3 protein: CATSRGDSQSGYTF
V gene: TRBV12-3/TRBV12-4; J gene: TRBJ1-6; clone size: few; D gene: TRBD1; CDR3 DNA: TGTGCCAGCAGTTCCCCCGGGACAGGGGCAACACCCCTCCACTTT; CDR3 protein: CASSSPGTGATPLHF
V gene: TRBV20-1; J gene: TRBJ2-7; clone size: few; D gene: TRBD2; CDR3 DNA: TGCAGTGCTAGAGCCGCCCGCCTTGGACTAGCGGGAGGACCTTTTTACGAGCAGTACTTC; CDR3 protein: CSARAARLGLAGGPFYEQYF
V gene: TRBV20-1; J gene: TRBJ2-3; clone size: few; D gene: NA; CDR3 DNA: TGCAGTGCTGACGAGGGGGCTAGCGGTACGCAGTATTTT; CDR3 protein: CSADEGASGTQYF